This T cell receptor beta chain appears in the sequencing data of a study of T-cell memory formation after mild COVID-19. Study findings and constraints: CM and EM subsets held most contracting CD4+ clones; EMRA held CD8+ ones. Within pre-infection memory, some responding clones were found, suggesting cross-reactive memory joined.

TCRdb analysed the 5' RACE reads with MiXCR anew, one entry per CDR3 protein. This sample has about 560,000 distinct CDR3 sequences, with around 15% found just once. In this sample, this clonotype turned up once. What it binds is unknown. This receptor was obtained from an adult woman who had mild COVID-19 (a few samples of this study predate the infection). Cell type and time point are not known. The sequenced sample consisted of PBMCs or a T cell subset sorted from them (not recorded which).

The CDR3 nucleotides are TGTGCCAGCTCACCACCGCCTAGACAGGGAGCGGATACGCAGTATTTT. This gives the protein CASSPPPRQGADTQYF. The V call is TRBV18, the J call TRBJ2-3; 7 nucleotides match TRBD1. Losses at the gene ends were 0 bases for V and 6 bases for J; bases not matched to a gene: 9. CDR1 KGHSH and CDR2 LQKENI come from the germline V gene. This CDR3 spans 16 amino acids.